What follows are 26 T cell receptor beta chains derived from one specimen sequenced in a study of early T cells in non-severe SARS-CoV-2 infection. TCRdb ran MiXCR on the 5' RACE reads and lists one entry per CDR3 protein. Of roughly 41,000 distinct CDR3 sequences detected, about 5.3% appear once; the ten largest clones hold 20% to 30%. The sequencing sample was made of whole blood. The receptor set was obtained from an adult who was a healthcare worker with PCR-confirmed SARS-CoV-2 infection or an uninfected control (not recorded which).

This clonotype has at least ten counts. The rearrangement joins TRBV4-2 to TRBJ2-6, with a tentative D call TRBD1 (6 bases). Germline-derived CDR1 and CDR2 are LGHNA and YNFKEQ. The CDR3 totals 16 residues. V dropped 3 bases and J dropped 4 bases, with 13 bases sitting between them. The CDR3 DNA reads TGTGCCAGCAGCCAGCTTTCAGGGGTCGGGGCCAACGTCCTGACTTTC. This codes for CASSQLSGVGANVLTF.

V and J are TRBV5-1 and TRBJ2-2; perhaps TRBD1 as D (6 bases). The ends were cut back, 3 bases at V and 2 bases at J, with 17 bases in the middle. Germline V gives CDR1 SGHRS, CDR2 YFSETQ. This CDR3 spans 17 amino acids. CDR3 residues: CASSWGPSRANTGELFF. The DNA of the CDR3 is TGCGCCAGCAGCTGGGGGCCGTCCAGGGCTAACACCGGGGAGCTGTTTTTT.

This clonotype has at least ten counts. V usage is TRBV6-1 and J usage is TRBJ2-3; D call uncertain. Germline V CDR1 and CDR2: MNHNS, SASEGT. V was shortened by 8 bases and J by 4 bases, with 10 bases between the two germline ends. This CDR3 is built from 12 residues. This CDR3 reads CASEGVSDTQYF. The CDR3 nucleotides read TGTGCCAGCGAAGGTGTGTCAGATACGCAGTATTTT.

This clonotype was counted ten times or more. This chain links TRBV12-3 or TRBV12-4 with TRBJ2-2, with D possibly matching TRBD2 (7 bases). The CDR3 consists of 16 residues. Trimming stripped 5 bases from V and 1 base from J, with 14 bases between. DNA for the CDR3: TGTGCCAGCAGTCCGCGGGGGCCAGGGAACACCGGGGAGCTGTTTTTT. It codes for CASSPRGPGNTGELFF.

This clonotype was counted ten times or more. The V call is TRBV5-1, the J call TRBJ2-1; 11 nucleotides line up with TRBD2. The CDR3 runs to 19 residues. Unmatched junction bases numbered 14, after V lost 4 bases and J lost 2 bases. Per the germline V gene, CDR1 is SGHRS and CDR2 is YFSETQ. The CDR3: CASSPGLAVPSRTYNEQFF. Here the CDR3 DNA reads TGCGCCAGCAGCCCGGGACTAGCGGTTCCCAGCCGCACCTACAATGAGCAGTTCTTC.

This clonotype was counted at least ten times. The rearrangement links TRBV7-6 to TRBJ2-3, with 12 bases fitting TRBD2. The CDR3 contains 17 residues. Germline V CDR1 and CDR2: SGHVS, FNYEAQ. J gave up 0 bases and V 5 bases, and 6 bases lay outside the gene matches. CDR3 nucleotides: TGTGCCAGCAGCCCCGGACTAGCGGGATCAAGCACAGATACGCAGTATTTT. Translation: CASSPGLAGSSTDTQYF.

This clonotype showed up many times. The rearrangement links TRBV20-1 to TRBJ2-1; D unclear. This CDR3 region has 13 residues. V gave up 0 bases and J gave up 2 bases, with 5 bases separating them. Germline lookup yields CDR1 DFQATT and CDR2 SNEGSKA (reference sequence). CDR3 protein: CSARDFTYNEQFF. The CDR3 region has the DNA TGCAGTGCTAGAGATTTCACCTACAATGAGCAGTTCTTC.

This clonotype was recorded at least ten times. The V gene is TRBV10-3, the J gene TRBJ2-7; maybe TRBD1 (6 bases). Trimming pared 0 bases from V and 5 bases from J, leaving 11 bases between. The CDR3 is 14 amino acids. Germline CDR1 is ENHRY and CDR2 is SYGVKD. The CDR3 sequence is CAISESAGVHEQYF. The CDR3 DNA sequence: TGTGCCATCAGTGAGTCGGCAGGGGTGCACGAGCAGTACTTC.

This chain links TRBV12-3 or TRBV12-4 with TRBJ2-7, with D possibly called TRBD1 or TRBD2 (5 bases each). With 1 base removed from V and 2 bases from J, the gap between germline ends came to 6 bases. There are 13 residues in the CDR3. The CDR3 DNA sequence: TGTGCCAGCAGTTTAGGGGGACCCTACGAGCAGTACTTC. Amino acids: CASSLGGPYEQYF.

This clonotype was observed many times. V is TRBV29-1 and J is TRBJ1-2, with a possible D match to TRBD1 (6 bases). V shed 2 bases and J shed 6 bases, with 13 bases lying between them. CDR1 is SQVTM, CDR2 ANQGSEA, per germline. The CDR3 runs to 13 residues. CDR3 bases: TGCAGCGTTGAAATCCGGCAGGGGAATGGCTACACCTTC. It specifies CSVEIRQGNGYTF.

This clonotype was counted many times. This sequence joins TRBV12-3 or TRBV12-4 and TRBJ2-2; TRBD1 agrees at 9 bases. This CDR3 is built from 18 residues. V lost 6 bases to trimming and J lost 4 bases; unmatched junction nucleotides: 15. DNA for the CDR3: TGTGCCAGCAGCTCTCACATGGGACAGGGAGGAGTCACCGGGGAGCTGTTTTTT. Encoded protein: CASSSHMGQGGVTGELFF.

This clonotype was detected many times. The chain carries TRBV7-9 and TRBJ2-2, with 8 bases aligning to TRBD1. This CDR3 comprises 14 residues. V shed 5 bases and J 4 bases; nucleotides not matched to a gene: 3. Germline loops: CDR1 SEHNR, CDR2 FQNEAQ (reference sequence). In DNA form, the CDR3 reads TGTGCCAGCAGCCGGACAGGGACCACCGGGGAGCTGTTTTTT. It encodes CASSRTGTTGELFF. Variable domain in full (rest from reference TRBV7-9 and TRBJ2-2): DTGVSQNPRHKITKRGQNVTFRCDPISEHNRLYWYRQTLGQGPEFLTYFQNEAQLEKSRLLSDRFSAERPKGSFSTLEIQRTEQGDSAMYLCASSRTGTTGELFFGEGSRLTVL.

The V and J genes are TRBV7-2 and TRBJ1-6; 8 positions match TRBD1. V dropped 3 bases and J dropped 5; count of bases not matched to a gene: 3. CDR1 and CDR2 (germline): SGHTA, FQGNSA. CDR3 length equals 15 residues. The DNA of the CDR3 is TGTGCCAGCAGCTTCCAGACAGGGGATAATTCACCCCTCCACTTT. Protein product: CASSFQTGDNSPLHF.

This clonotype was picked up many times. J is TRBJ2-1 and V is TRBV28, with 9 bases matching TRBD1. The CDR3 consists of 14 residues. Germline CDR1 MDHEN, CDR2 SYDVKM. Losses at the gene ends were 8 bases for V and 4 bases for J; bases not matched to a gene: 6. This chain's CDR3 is CASGGGQGYNEQFF. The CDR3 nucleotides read TGTGCCAGCGGGGGGGGACAGGGTTACAATGAGCAGTTCTTC. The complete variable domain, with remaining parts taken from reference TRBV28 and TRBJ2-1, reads DVKVTQSSRYLVKRTGEKVFLECVQDMDHENMFWYRQDPGLGLRLIYFSYDVKMKEKGDIPEGYSVSREKKERFSLILESASTNQTSMYLCASGGGQGYNEQFFGPGTRLTVL.

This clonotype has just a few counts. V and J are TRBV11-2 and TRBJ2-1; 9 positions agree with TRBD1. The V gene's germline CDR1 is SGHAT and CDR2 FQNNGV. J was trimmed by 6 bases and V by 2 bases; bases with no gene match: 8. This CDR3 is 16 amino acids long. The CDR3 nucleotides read TGTGCCAGCAGCTTACAGGGGACAGGGTACCCCAATGAGCAGTTCTTC. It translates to CASSLQGTGYPNEQFF.

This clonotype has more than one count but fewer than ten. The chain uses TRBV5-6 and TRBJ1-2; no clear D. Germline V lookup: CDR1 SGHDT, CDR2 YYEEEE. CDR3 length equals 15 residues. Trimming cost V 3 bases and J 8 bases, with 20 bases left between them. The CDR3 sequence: CASSSPGSGAGGYTF. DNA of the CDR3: TGTGCCAGCAGCTCCCCAGGTAGCGGAGCAGGAGGCTACACCTTC.

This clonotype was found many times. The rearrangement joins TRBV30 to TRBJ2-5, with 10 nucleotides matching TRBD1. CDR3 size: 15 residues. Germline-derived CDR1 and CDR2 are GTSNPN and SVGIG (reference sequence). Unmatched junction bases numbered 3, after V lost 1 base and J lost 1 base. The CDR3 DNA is TGTGCCTGGAGTGGGGACAGGGGCCCCCAAGAGACCCAGTACTTC. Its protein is CAWSGDRGPQETQYF.

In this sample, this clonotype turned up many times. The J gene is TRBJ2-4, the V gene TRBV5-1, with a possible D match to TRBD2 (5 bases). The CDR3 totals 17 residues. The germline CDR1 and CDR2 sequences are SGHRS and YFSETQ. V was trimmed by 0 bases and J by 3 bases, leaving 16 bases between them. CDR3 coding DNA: TGCGCCAGCAGCTTGGCGCCCCTCTCGGGGAGCAAAAACATTCAGTACTTC. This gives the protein CASSLAPLSGSKNIQYF.

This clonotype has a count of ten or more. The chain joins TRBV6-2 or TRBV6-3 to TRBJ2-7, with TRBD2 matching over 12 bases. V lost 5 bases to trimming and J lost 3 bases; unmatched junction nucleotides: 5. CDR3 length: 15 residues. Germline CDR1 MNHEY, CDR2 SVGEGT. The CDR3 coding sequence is TGTGCCAGCAGTCGTACTAGCGGGGGGATCTACGAGCAGTACTTC. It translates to CASSRTSGGIYEQYF.

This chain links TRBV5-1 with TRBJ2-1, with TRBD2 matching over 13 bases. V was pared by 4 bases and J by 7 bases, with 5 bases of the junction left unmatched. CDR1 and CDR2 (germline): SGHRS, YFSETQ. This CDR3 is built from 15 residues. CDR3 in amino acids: CASSQGLAGVNEQFF. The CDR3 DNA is TGCGCCAGCAGCCAAGGACTAGCGGGGGTAAATGAGCAGTTCTTC.

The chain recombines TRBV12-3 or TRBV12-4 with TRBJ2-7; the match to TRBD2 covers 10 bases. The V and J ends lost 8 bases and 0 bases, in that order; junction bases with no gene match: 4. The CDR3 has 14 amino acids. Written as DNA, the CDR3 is TGTGCCAGCCGATTAGCGGGAGGCTCCTACGAGCAGTACTTC. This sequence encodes CASRLAGGSYEQYF.

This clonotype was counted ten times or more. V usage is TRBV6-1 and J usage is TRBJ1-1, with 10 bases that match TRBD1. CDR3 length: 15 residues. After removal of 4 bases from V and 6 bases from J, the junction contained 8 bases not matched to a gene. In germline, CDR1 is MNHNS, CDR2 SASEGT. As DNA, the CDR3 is TGTGCCAGCAGTGTCCGACAGGGGGCCACACCTGAAGCTTTCTTT. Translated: CASSVRQGATPEAFF.

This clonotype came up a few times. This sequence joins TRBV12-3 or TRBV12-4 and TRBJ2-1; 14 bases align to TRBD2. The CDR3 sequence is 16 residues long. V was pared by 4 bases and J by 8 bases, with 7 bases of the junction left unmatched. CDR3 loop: CASSWTTSGRAYEQFF. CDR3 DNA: TGTGCCAGCAGTTGGACGACTAGCGGGAGGGCCTATGAGCAGTTCTTC.

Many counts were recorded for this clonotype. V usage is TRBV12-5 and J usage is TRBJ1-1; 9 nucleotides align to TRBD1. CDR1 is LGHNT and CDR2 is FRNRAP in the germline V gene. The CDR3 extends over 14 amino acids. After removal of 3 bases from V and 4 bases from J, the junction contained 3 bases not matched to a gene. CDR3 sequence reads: CASGLQGAGTEAFF. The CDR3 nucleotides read TGTGCTAGTGGTTTACAGGGGGCAGGCACTGAAGCTTTCTTT.

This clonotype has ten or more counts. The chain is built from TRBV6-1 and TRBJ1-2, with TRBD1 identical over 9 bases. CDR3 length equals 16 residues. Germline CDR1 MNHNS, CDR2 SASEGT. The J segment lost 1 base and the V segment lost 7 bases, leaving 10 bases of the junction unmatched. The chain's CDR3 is CASTRQGGWDNYGYTF. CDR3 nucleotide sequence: TGTGCCAGCACAAGACAGGGGGGTTGGGATAACTATGGCTACACCTTC.

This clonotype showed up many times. CDR3 nucleotide sequence: TGTGCCAGCAGCCGGAAGACTTCCTACGAGCAGTACTTC. Residues: CASSRKTSYEQYF. V is TRBV7-2 and J is TRBJ2-7; no reliable D call. Deletions cut 5 bases from V and 1 base from J, with 9 bases between. This CDR3 has 13 residues. Germline lookup yields CDR1 SGHTA and CDR2 FQGNSA. Using reference TRBV7-2 and TRBJ2-7 for the parts outside the CDR3, the full variable domain is GAGVSQSPSNKVTEKGKDVELRCDPISGHTALYWYRQSLGQGLEFLIYFQGNSAPDKSGLPSDRFSAERTGGSVSTLTIQRTQQEDSAVYLCASSRKTSYEQYFGPGTRLTVT.